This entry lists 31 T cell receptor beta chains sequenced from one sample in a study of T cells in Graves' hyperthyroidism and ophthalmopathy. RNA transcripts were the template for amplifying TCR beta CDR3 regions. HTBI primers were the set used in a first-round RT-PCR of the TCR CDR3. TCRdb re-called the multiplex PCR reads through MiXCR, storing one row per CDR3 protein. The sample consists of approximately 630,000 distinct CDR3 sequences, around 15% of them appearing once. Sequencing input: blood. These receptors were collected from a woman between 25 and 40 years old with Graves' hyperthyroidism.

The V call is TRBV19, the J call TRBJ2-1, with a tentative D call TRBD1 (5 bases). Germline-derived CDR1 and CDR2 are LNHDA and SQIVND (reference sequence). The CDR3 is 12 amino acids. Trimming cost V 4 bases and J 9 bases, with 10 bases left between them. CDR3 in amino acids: CASSNGQGEQFF. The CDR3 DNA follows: TGTGCCAGTAGTAACGGCCAGGGTGAGCAGTTCTTC.

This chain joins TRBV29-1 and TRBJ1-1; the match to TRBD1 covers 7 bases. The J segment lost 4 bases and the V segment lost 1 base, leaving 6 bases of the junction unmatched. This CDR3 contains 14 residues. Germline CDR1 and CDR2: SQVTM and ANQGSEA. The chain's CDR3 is CSVEGPGGFTEAFF. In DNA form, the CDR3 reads TGCAGCGTTGAAGGACCAGGGGGGTTCACTGAAGCTTTCTTT.

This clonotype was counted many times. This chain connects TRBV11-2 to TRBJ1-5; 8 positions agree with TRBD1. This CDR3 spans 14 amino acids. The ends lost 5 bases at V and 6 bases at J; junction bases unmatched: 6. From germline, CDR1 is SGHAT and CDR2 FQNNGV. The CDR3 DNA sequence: TGTGCCAGCAGCCTCTGGACAGGGAGTCAGCCCCAGCATTTT. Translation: CASSLWTGSQPQHF.

CDR3 region: CSVWTNYNEQFF. As DNA, the CDR3 is TGCAGCGTATGGACTAACTACAATGAGCAGTTCTTC. The chain joins TRBV29-1 to TRBJ2-1, with D possibly TRBD2 on 6 matching bases. Germline-derived CDR1 and CDR2 are SQVTM and ANQGSEA. V lost 6 bases and J 3 bases, leaving 9 bases between the germline ends. CDR3 size: 12 residues.

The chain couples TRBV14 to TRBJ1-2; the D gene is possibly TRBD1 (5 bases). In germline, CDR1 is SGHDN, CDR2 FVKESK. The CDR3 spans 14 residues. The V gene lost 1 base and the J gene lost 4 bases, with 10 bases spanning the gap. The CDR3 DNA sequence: TGTGCCAGCAGCCAAGGTGGACACGTCTATGGCTACACCTTC. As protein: CASSQGGHVYGYTF.

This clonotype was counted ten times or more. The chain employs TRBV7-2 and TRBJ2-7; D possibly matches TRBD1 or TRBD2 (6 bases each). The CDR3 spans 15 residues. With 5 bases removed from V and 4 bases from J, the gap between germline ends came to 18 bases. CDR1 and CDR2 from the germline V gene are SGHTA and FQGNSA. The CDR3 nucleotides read TGTGCCAGCAGCATAGGGAGGACAGTCAAATACGAGCAGTACTTC. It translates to CASSIGRTVKYEQYF.

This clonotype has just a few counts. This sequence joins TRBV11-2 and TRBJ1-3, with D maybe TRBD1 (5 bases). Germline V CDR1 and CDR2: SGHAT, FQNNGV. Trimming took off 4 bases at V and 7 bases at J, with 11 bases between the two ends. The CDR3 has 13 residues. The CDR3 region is CASSSSEGNTIYF. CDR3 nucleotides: TGTGCCAGCAGCTCGTCCGAGGGGAACACCATATATTTT. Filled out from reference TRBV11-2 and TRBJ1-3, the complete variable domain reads EAGVAQSPRYKIIEKRQSVAFWCNPISGHATLYWYQQILGQGPKLLIQFQNNGVVDDSQLPKDRFSAERLKGVDSTLKIQPAKLEDSAVYLCASSSSEGNTIYFGEGSWLTVV.

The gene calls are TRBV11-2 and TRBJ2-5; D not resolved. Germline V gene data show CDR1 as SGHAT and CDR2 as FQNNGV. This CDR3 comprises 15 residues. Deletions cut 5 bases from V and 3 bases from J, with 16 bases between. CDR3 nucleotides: TGTGCCAGCAGCCCCTTATCGGGTGGCGAAGAGACCCAGTACTTC. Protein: CASSPLSGGEETQYF.

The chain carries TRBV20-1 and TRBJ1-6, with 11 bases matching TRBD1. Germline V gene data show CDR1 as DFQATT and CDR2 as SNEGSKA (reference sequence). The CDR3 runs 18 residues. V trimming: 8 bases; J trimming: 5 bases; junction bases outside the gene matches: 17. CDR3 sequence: CSRRTGGDFSGDNSPLHF. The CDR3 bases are TGCAGTAGAAGGACAGGGGGCGATTTCAGCGGCGATAATTCACCCCTCCACTTT.

CDR3 residues: CSAREVVQETQYF. CDR3 nucleotide sequence: TGCAGTGCTAGAGAGGTTGTACAAGAGACCCAGTACTTC. The chain has TRBV20-1 and TRBJ2-5; D gene unclear. The V gene's germline CDR1 is DFQATT and CDR2 SNEGSKA (reference sequence). Trimming took 0 bases from V and 2 from J, leaving 7 bases between them. The CDR3 totals 13 residues.

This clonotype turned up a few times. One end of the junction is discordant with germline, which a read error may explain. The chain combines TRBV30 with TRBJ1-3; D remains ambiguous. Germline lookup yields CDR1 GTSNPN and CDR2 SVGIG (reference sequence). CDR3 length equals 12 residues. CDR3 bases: TGTGCCTGGACCTTGGCGGGAAACGCCATATATTTT. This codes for CAWTLAGNAIYF.

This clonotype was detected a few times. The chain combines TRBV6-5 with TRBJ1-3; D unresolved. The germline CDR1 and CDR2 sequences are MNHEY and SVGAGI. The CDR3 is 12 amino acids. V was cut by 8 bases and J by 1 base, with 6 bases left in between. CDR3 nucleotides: TGTGCCAGCGGTTTATCTGGAAACACCATATATTTT. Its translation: CASGLSGNTIYF.

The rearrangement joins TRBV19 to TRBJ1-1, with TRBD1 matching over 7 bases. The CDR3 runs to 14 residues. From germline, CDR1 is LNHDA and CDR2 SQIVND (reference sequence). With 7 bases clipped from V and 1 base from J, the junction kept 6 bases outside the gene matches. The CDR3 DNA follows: TGTGCCAGTACCCAGACAGGGACGAACACTGAAGCTTTCTTT. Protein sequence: CASTQTGTNTEAFF.

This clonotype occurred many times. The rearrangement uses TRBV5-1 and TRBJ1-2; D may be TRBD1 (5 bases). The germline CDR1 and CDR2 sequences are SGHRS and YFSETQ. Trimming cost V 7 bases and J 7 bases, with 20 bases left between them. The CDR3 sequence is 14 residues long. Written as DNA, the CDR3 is TGCGCCAGCGCGCAGGGAGGGCCATCAGCTGGCTACACCTTC. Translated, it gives CASAQGGPSAGYTF.

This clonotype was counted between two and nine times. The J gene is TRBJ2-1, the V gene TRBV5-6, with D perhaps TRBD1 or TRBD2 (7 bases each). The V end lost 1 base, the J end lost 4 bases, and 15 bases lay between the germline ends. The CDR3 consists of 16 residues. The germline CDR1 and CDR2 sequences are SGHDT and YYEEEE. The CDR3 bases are TGTGCCAGCAGCTTGCCAGGGGGGGGTTCATACAATGAGCAGTTCTTC. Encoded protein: CASSLPGGGSYNEQFF.

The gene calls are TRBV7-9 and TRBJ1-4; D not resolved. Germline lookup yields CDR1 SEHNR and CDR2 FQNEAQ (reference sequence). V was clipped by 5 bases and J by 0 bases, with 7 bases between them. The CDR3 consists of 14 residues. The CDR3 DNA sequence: TGTGCCAGCAGCATAGTTGCAACTAATGAAAAACTGTTTTTT. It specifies CASSIVATNEKLFF.

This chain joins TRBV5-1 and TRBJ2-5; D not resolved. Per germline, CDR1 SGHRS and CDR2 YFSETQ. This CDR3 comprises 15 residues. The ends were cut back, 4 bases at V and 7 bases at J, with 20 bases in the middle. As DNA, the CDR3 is TGCGCCAGCAGCCTTGGAGCTGGGGAAGTTGGGACCCAGTACTTC. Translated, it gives CASSLGAGEVGTQYF.

In nucleotides, the CDR3 is TGTGCCAGCAAGAAGGGCTACAGCGGGGAGCTGTTTTTT. Its protein is CASKKGYSGELFF. The chain is built from TRBV6-1 and TRBJ2-2; D uncertain. The V end was cut by 7 bases, the J end by 7 bases, with 13 bases between. This CDR3 has 13 residues. Germline loops: CDR1 MNHNS, CDR2 SASEGT.

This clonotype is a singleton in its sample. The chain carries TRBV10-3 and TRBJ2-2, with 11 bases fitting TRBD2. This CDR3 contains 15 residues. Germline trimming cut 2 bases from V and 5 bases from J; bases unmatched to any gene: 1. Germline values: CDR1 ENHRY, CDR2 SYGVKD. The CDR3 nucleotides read TGTGCCATCAGTGAGATAGCGGGAGGGACCGGGGAGCTGTTTTTT. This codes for CAISEIAGGTGELFF.

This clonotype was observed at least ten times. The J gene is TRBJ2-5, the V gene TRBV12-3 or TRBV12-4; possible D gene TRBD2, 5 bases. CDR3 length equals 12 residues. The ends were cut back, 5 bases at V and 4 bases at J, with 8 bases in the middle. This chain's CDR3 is CASSSGPETQYF. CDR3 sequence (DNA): TGTGCCAGCAGTAGCGGTCCAGAGACCCAGTACTTC.

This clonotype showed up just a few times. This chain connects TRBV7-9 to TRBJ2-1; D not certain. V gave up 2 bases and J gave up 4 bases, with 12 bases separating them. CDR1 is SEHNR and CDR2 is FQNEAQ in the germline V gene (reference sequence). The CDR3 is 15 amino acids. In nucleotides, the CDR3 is TGTGCCAGCAGCTTAAGTATGGCCCGATACAATGAGCAGTTCTTC. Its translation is CASSLSMARYNEQFF.

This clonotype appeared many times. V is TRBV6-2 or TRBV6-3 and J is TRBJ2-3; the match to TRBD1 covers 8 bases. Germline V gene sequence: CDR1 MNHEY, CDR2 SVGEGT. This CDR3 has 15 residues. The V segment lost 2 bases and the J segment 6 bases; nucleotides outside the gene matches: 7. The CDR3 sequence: CASSYDPGGSDTQYF. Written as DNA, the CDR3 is TGTGCCAGCAGTTACGATCCAGGGGGCAGTGATACGCAGTATTTT.

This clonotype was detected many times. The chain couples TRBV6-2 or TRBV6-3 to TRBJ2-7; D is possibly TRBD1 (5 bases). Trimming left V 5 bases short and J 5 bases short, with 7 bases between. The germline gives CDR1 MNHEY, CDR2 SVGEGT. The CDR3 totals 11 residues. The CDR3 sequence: CASSRQNEQYF. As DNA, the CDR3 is TGTGCCAGCAGTCGACAGAACGAGCAGTACTTC.

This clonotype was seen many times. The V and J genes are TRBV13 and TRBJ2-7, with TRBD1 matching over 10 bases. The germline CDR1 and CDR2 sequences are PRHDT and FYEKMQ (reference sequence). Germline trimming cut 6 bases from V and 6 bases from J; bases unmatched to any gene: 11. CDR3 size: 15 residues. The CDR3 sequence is CASRTGTGDRSEQYF. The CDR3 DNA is TGTGCCAGCAGAACCGGGACAGGGGATCGAAGCGAGCAGTACTTC.

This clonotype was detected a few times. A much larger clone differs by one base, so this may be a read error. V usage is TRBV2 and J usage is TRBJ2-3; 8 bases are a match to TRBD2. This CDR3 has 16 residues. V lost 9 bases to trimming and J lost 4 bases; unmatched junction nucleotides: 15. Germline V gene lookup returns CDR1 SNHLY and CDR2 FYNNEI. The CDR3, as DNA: TGTGCCAGAGGGGCTAGCGGGCTCCGGTCTCCAGATACGCAGTATTTT. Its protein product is CARGASGLRSPDTQYF.

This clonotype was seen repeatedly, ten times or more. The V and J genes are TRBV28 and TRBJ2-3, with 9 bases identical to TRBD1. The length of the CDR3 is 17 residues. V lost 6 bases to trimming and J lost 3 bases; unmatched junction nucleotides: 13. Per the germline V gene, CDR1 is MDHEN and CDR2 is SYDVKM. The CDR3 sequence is CASSGTGMGFGTDTQYF. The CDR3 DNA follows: TGTGCCAGCAGCGGGACAGGGATGGGTTTTGGGACAGATACGCAGTATTTT.

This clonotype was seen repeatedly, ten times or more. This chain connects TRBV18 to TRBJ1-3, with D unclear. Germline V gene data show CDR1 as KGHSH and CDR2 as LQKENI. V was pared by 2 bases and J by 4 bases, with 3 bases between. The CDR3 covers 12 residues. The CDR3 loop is CASSPGGNTIYF. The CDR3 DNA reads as TGTGCCAGCTCACCAGGAGGAAACACCATATATTTT.

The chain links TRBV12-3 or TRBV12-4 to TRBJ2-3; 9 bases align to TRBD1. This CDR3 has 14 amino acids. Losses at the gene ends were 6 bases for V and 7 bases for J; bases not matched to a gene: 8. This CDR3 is CASRFGTGRNTQYF. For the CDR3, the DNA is TGTGCCAGCAGGTTTGGGACAGGGAGGAATACGCAGTATTTT.

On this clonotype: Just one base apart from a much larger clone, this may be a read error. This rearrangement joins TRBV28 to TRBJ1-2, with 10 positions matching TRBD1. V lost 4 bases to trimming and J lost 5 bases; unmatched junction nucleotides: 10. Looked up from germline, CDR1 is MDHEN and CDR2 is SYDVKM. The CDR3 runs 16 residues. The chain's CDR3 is CASSSPGQGSPYGYTF. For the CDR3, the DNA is TGTGCCAGCAGTTCTCCGGGACAGGGGTCGCCATATGGCTACACCTTC.

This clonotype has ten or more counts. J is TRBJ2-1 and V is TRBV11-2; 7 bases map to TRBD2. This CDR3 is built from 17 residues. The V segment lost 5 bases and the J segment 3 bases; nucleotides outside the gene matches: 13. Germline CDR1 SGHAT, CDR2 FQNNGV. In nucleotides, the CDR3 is TGTGCCAGCAGCCCCATCTTGGCGGGAGTATTCTACAATGAGCAGTTCTTC. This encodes CASSPILAGVFYNEQFF. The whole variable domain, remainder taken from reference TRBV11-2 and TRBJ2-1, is EAGVAQSPRYKIIEKRQSVAFWCNPISGHATLYWYQQILGQGPKLLIQFQNNGVVDDSQLPKDRFSAERLKGVDSTLKIQPAKLEDSAVYLCASSPILAGVFYNEQFFGPGTRLTVL.

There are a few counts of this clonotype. Written as DNA, the CDR3 is TGTGCCAGCAGCCAAGATCAAAGGGGAGCGGCTCCCAGGTTACAGCAGCCCCAGCATTTT. This sequence encodes CASSQDQRGAAPRLQQPQHF. The chain links TRBV3-1 to TRBJ1-5; possible D gene TRBD1, 5 bases. In germline, CDR1 is LGHDT, CDR2 YNNKEL (reference sequence). CDR3 size: 20 residues. V lost 0 bases to trimming and J lost 7 bases, with 28 bases between them.